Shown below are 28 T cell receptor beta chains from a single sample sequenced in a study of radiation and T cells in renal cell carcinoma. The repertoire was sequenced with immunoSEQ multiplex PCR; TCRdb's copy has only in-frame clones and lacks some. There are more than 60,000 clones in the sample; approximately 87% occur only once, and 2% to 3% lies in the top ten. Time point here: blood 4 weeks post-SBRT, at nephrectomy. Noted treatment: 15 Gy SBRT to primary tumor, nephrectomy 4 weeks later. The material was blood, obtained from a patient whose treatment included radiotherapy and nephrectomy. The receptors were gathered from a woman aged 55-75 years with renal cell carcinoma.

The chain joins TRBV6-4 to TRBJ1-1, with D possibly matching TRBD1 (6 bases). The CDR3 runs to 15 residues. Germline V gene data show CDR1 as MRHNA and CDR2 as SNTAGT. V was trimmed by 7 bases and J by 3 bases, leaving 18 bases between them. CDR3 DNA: TGTGCCAGCACCGGCAGGGGAGTACGCGACACTGAAGCTTTCTTT. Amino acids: CASTGRGVRDTEAFF.

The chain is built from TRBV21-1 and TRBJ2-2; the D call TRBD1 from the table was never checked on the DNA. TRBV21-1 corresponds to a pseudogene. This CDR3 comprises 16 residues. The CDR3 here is CASSKPPGQTTGELFF. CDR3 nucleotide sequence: TGTGCCAGCAGCAAACCCCCGGGACAGACCACCGGGGAGCTGTTTTTT.

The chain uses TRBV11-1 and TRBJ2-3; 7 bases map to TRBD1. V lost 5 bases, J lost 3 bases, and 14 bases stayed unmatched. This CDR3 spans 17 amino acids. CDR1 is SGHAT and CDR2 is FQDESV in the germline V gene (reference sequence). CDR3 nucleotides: TGTGCCAGCAGCAGACCGGCACAGGGGTTGGAGACAGATACGCAGTATTTT. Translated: CASSRPAQGLETDTQYF.

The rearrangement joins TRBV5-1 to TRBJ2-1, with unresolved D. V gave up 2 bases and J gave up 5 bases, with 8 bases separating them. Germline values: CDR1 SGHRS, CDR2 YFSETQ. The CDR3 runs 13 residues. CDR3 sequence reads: CASSLDRNNEQFF. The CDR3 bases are TGCGCCAGCAGCTTAGACCGAAACAATGAGCAGTTCTTC.

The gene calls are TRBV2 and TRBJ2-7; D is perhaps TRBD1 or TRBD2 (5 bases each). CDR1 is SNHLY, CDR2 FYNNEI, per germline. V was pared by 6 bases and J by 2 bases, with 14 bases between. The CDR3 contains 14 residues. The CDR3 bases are TGTGCCAGCAGCAAACCCGGGACGACCTACGAGCAGTACTTC. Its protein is CASSKPGTTYEQYF. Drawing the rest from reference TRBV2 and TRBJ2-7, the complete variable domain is EPEVTQTPSHQVTQMGQEVILRCVPISNHLYFYWYRQILGQKVEFLVSFYNNEISEKSEIFDDQFSVERPDGSNFTLKIRSTKLEDSAMYFCASSKPGTTYEQYFGPGTRLTVT.

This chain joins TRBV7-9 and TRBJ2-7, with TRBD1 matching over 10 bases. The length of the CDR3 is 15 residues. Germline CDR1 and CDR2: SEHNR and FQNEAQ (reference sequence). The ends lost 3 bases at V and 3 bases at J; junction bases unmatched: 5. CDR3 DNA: TGTGCCAGCAGCTTGGTGGGACAGGGGTTCTACGAGCAGTACTTC. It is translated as CASSLVGQGFYEQYF.

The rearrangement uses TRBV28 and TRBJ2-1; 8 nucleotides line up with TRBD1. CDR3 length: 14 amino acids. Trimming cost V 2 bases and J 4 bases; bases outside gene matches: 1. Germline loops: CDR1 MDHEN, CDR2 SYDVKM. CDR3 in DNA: TGTGCCAGCAGTTTAGACAGGGGTTACAATGAGCAGTTCTTC. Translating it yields CASSLDRGYNEQFF.

In DNA form, the CDR3 reads TGTGCCACCAGCAGAGACCGACAGGGAGAGACCCAGTACTTC. Translation gives CATSRDRQGETQYF. The V gene is TRBV15, the J gene TRBJ2-5; 7 bases match TRBD1. This CDR3 has 14 amino acids. Germline trimming cut 0 bases from V and 4 bases from J; bases unmatched to any gene: 2. Germline V lookup: CDR1 LNHNV, CDR2 YYDKDF (reference sequence). Variable domain in full (rest from reference TRBV15 and TRBJ2-5): DAMVIQNPRYQVTQFGKPVTLSCSQTLNHNVMYWYQQKSSQAPKLLFHYYDKDFNNEADTPDNFQSRRPNTSFCFLDIRSPGLGDTAMYLCATSRDRQGETQYFGPGTRLLVL.

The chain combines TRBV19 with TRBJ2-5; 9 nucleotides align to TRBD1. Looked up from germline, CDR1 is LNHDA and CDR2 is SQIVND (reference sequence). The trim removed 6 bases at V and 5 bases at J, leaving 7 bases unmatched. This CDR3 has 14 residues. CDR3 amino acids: CASREDRGRETQYF. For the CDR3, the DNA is TGTGCCAGTAGGGAGGACAGGGGCCGGGAGACCCAGTACTTC.

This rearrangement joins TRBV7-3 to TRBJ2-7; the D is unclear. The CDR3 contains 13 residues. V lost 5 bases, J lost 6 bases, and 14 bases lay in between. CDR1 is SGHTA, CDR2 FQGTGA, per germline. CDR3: CASSPTSLGEQYF. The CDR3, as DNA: TGTGCCAGCAGCCCTACATCCCTCGGCGAGCAGTACTTC.

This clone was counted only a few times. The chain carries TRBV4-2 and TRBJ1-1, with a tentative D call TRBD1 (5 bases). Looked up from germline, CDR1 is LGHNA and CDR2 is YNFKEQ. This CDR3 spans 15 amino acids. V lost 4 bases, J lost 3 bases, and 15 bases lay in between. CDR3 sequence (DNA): TGTGCCAGCAGCCCTGGGGGAGGGTTGGACACTGAAGCTTTCTTT. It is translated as CASSPGGGLDTEAFF.

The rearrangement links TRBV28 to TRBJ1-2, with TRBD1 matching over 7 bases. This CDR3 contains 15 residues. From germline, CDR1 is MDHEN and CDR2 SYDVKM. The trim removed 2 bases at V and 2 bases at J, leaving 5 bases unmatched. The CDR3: CASSLALTGNYGYTF. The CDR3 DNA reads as TGTGCCAGCAGTTTAGCCTTGACAGGGAACTATGGCTACACCTTC.

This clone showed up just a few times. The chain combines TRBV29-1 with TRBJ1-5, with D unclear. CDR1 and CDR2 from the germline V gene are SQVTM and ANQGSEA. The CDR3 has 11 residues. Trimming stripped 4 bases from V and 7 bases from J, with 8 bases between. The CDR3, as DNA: TGCAGCGTTGTAAGGATCCAGCCCCAGCATTTT. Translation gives CSVVRIQPQHF.

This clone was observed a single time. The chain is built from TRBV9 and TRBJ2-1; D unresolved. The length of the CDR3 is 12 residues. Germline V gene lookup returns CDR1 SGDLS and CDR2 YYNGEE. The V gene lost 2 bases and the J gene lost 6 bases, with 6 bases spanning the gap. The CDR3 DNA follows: TGTGCCAGCAGCGTGGACCGCAATGAGCAGTTCTTC. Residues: CASSVDRNEQFF.

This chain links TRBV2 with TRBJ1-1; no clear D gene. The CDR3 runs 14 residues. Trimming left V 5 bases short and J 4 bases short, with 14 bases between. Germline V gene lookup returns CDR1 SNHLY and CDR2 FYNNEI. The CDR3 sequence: CASSLTRRSTEAFF. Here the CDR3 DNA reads TGTGCCAGCAGTTTGACGCGCAGGAGCACTGAAGCTTTCTTT.

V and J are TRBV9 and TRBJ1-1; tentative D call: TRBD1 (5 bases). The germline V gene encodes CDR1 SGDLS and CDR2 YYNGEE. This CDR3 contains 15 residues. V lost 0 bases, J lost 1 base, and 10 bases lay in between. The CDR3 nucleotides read TGTGCCAGCAGCGTAGTAGCTGGGGGGAACACTGAAGCTTTCTTT. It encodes CASSVVAGGNTEAFF.

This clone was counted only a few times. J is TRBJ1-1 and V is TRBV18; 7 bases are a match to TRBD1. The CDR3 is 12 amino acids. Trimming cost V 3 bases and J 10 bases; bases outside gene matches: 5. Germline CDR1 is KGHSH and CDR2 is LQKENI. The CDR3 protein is CASSPDRQGAFF. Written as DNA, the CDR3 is TGTGCCAGCTCACCGGACAGGCAGGGAGCTTTCTTT.

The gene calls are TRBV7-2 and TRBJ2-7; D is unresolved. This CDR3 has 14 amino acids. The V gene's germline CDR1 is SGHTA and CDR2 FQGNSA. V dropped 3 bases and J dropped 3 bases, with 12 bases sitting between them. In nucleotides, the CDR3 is TGTGCCAGCAGCTTTTCCTCCGGATTCTACGAGCAGTACTTC. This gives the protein CASSFSSGFYEQYF.

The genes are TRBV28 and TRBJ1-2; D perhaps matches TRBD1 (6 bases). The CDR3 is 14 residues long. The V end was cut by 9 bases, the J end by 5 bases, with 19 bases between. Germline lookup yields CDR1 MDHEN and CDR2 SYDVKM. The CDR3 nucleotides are TGTGCCAGTATCCGGCAGATCCAGGGGTATGGCTACACCTTC. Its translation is CASIRQIQGYGYTF.

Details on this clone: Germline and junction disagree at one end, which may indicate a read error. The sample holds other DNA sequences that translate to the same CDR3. CDR3 DNA: TGTGCCAGCAGTGACCTCCGTAACGGACCCTACGAGCAGTACTTC. This sequence encodes CASSDLRNGPYEQYF. The chain is built from TRBV10-1 and TRBJ2-7; D ambiguous. The CDR3 sequence is 15 residues long. Germline loops: CDR1 WNHNN, CDR2 SYGVQD (reference sequence).

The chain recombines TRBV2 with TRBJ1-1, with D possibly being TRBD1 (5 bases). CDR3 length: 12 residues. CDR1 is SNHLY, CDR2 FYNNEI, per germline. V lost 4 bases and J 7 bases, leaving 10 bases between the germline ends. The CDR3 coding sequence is TGTGCCAGCAGTGGGGGGGGTAGTGAAGCTTTCTTT. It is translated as CASSGGGSEAFF. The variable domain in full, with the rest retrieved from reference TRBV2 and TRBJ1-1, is EPEVTQTPSHQVTQMGQEVILRCVPISNHLYFYWYRQILGQKVEFLVSFYNNEISEKSEIFDDQFSVERPDGSNFTLKIRSTKLEDSAMYFCASSGGGSEAFFGQGTRLTVV.

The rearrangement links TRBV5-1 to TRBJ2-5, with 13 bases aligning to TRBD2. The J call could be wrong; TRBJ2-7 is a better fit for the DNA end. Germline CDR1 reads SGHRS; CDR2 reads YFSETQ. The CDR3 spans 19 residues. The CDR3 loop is CASSRERLAGGRNIYEQYF. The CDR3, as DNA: TGCGCCAGCAGCCGAGAACGACTAGCGGGGGGCCGAAATATCTACGAGCAGTACTTC.

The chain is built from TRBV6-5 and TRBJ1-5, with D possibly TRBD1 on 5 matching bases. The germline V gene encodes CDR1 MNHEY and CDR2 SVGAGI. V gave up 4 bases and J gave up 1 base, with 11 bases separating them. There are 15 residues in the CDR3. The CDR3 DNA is TGTGCCAGCAGTTCCGGGACGCTCAGCAATCAGCCCCAGCATTTT. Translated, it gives CASSSGTLSNQPQHF.

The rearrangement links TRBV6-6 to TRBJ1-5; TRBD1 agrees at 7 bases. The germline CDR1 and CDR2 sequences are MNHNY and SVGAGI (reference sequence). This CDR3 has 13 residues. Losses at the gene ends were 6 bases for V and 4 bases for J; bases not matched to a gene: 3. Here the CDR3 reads CASSRQGNQPQHF. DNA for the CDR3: TGTGCCAGCAGCCGACAGGGAAATCAGCCCCAGCATTTT.

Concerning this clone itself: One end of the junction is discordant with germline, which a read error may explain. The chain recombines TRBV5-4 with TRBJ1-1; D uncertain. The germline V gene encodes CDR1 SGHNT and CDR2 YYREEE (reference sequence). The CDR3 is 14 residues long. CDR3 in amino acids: CASSQESSNTEAFF. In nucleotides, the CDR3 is TGCGCCAGCAGCCAAGAAAGTTCCAACACTGAAGCTTTCTTT.

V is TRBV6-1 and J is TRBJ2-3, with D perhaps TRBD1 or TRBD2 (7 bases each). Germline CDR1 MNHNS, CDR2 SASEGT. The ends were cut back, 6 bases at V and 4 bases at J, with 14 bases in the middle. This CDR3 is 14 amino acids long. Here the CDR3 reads CASRSTGRADTQYF. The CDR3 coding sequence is TGTGCCAGCAGATCGACAGGGAGGGCAGATACGCAGTATTTT.

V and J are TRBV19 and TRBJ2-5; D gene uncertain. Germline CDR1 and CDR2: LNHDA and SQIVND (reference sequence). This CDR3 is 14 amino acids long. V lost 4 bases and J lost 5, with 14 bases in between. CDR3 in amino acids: CASSTSRVGETQYF. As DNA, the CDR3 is TGTGCCAGTAGTACATCACGAGTTGGGGAGACCCAGTACTTC.

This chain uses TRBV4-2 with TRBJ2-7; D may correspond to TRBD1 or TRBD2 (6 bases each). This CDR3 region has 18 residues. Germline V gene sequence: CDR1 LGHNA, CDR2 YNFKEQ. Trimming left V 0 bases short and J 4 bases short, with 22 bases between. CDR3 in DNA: TGTGCCAGCAGCCAAGATAGGGGGGACCTTTACCGGGATTACGAGCAGTACTTC. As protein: CASSQDRGDLYRDYEQYF.